The 19 T cell receptor beta chains given below trace back to one sample, sequenced in a study of blood T cell repertoires in COVID-19. The method was immunoSEQ multiplex PCR; TCRdb's version includes in-frame clones alone and lacks a portion of them. The data hold roughly 250,000 clones, with 70% to 90% observed a single time. Sequenced material: PBMCs or T cells enriched from blood (not recorded which). The receptors originated from a man in his forties or fifties who had been exposed to COVID-19.

This clone was observed a single time. V usage is TRBV6-1 and J usage is TRBJ2-1, with 11 bases identical to TRBD2. The V segment lost 4 bases and the J segment 7 bases; nucleotides outside the gene matches: 9. This CDR3 contains 16 residues. Germline lookup yields CDR1 MNHNS and CDR2 SASEGT. The CDR3 nucleotides are TGTGCCAGCAGTGGACTAGCGGGACCCCGGGGGAATGAGCAGTTCTTC. This gives the protein CASSGLAGPRGNEQFF.

This chain links TRBV2 with TRBJ1-3; TRBD1 matches at 9 bases. This CDR3 region has 14 residues. After removal of 4 bases from V and 4 bases from J, the junction contained 2 bases not matched to a gene. Germline CDR1 and CDR2: SNHLY and FYNNEI. CDR3: CASSVDRGGNTIYF. CDR3 nucleotide sequence: TGTGCCAGCAGTGTGGACAGGGGAGGAAACACCATATATTTT.

The sample holds one count of this clone. The chain has TRBV5-1 and TRBJ1-1; unclear D gene. The CDR3 has 16 residues. Trimming stripped 0 bases from V and 4 bases from J, with 16 bases between. In germline, CDR1 is SGHRS, CDR2 YFSETQ. CDR3 sequence (DNA): TGCGCCAGCAGCTTGGGGCCAGGAAGTCTCGGCACTGAAGCTTTCTTT. As protein: CASSLGPGSLGTEAFF.

The V call is TRBV3-1 (or the pseudogene TRBV3-2), the J call TRBJ1-3; D perhaps matches TRBD1 (6 bases). CDR1 and CDR2 (germline): LGHDT, YNNKEL (reference sequence). V was trimmed by 2 bases and J by 1 base, leaving 18 bases between them. CDR3 length equals 18 residues. The CDR3 protein is CASSQLRGKASSGNTIYF. The CDR3 DNA sequence: TGTGCCAGCAGCCAACTTAGGGGGAAAGCTTCATCTGGAAACACCATATATTTT.

V usage is TRBV7-9 and J usage is TRBJ2-2, with 10 nucleotides matching TRBD2. Germline assignment: CDR1 SEHNR and CDR2 FQNEAQ (reference sequence). The ends lost 0 bases at V and 4 bases at J; junction bases unmatched: 5. The CDR3 loop spans 17 amino acids. In nucleotides, the CDR3 is TGTGCCAGCAGCTTAGCCCTAGCGGGAGTGGGCACCGGGGAGCTGTTTTTT. Translation gives CASSLALAGVGTGELFF.

This clone turned up a few times. This chain links TRBV12-2 with TRBJ1-2; the tabulated D call, TRBD1, remains unverified against the DNA. TRBV12-2 is designated a pseudogene. This CDR3 is built from 14 residues. The CDR3 region has the DNA TGTGCAAGTCGCCCCGGACAGGGCCCCTATGGCTACACCTTC. Protein product: CASRPGQGPYGYTF.

The CDR3 here is CASSYGLATNEKLFF. The CDR3 bases are TGTGCCAGCAGTTATGGGCTTGCAACTAATGAAAAACTGTTTTTT. The chain recombines TRBV2 with TRBJ1-4; D is undetermined. V lost 5 bases to trimming and J lost 0 bases, with 10 bases between them. The CDR3 runs to 15 residues. The germline V gene encodes CDR1 SNHLY and CDR2 FYNNEI. The full variable domain, its missing parts supplied by reference TRBV2 and TRBJ1-4, is EPEVTQTPSHQVTQMGQEVILRCVPISNHLYFYWYRQILGQKVEFLVSFYNNEISEKSEIFDDQFSVERPDGSNFTLKIRSTKLEDSAMYFCASSYGLATNEKLFFGSGTQLSVL.

In this sample, this clone turned up a few times. This chain links TRBV28 with TRBJ1-4, with D unclear. Germline CDR1 reads MDHEN; CDR2 reads SYDVKM. The CDR3 is made up of 18 amino acids. Trimming stripped 1 base from V and 5 bases from J, with 20 bases between. The CDR3 nucleotides read TGTGCCAGCAGTTTATTGGGAGGGCGGCCAGGAGGGAATGAAAAACTGTTTTTT. Protein sequence: CASSLLGGRPGGNEKLFF.

This sequence joins TRBV5-5 and TRBJ1-3; the D gene is possibly TRBD1 (6 bases). The V end lost 3 bases, the J end lost 4 bases, and 11 bases lay between the germline ends. This CDR3 has 14 amino acids. Per the germline V gene, CDR1 is SGHKS and CDR2 is YYEKEE (reference sequence). The CDR3 bases are TGTGCCAGCAGCTCGACCGGGACAGGAAACACCATATATTTT. Amino acids: CASSSTGTGNTIYF.

This sequence joins TRBV5-1 and TRBJ2-1; D might be TRBD1 (7 bases). The germline V gene has CDR1 SGHRS and CDR2 YFSETQ. The CDR3 has 16 amino acids. V was clipped by 4 bases and J by 3 bases, with 17 bases between them. CDR3 sequence: CASSTSGGINYNEQFF. In DNA, the CDR3 is TGCGCCAGCAGCACTTCAGGGGGGATAAACTACAATGAGCAGTTCTTC.

The chain has TRBV7-8 and TRBJ2-2; D ambiguous. The length of the CDR3 is 14 residues. V was shortened by 3 bases and J by 6 bases, with 11 bases between the two germline ends. Germline assignment: CDR1 SGHVS and CDR2 FQNEAQ. The CDR3 loop is CASSFPSSAGELFF. DNA for the CDR3: TGTGCCAGCAGCTTCCCCTCCTCCGCCGGGGAGCTGTTTTTT.

The J gene is TRBJ2-3, the V gene TRBV7-3, with TRBD2 matching 8 bases. The CDR3 runs to 15 residues. Germline V lookup: CDR1 SGHTA, CDR2 FQGTGA. The trim removed 1 base at V and 1 base at J, leaving 1 base unmatched. The CDR3 nucleotides are TGTGCCAGCAGCTTAAATAGCGGGGGCACAGATACGCAGTATTTT. Translated, it gives CASSLNSGGTDTQYF.

CDR3 loop: CASSRGGENSPLHF. For the CDR3, the DNA is TGTGCCAGCTCACGGGGGGGGGAAAATTCACCCCTCCACTTT. The rearrangement uses TRBV14 and TRBJ1-6; perhaps TRBD1 as D (5 bases). Per the germline V gene, CDR1 is SGHDN and CDR2 is FVKESK. V lost 8 bases, J lost 7 bases, and 15 bases lay in between. The CDR3 loop spans 14 amino acids.

CDR3 DNA sequence: TGTGCCAGCAGTTCGTGGGGAGGTAATTCACCCCTCCACTTT. Its translation: CASSSWGGNSPLHF. The chain recombines TRBV6-5 with TRBJ1-6, with no clear D. From germline, CDR1 is MNHEY and CDR2 SVGAGI. Trimming removed 4 bases from V and 6 bases from J, with 10 bases in between. This CDR3 contains 14 residues.

The chain couples TRBV6-1 to TRBJ1-1; tentative D call: TRBD1 (6 bases). V lost 1 base to trimming and J lost 1 base, with 10 bases between them. The CDR3 has 15 residues. Germline values: CDR1 MNHNS, CDR2 SASEGT. The chain's CDR3 is CASSEGSTGNTEAFF. CDR3 DNA sequence: TGTGCCAGCAGTGAAGGTTCGACAGGGAACACTGAAGCTTTCTTT.

This chain connects TRBV19 to TRBJ1-2; D uncertain. The CDR3 consists of 12 residues. Germline V gene sequence: CDR1 LNHDA, CDR2 SQIVND (reference sequence). Trimming took off 3 bases at V and 7 bases at J, with 9 bases between the two ends. CDR3 sequence reads: CASSIAGSGYTF. CDR3 nucleotide sequence: TGTGCCAGTAGTATCGCAGGTAGTGGCTACACCTTC. Full variable domain (rest looked up from reference TRBV19 and TRBJ1-2): DGGITQSPKYLFRKEGQNVTLSCEQNLNHDAMYWYRQDPGQGLRLIYYSQIVNDFQKGDIAEGYSVSREKKESFPLTVTSAQKNPTAFYLCASSIAGSGYTFGSGTRLTVV.

This chain joins TRBV7-2 and TRBJ2-5, with D possibly matching TRBD2 (7 bases). With 2 bases removed from V and 7 bases from J, the gap between germline ends came to 20 bases. The CDR3 spans 16 residues. Germline V lookup: CDR1 SGHTA, CDR2 FQGNSA. DNA for the CDR3: TGTGCCAGCAGCTTAAGTTCAGGCCGGGGGGCCTGGACCCAGTACTTC. This encodes CASSLSSGRGAWTQYF.

J is TRBJ1-1 and V is TRBV6-5; D remains ambiguous. V lost 5 bases and J 2 bases, leaving 9 bases between the germline ends. CDR1 is MNHEY, CDR2 SVGAGI, per germline. The CDR3 loop spans 13 amino acids. The CDR3 region is CASSNIVNTEAFF. As DNA, the CDR3 is TGTGCCAGCAGTAACATCGTTAACACTGAAGCTTTCTTT.

V is TRBV5-5 and J is TRBJ1-1, with a possible D match to TRBD1 (5 bases). The V end lost 0 bases, the J end lost 2 bases, and 11 bases lay between the germline ends. The CDR3 spans 15 residues. The germline CDR1 and CDR2 sequences are SGHKS and YYEKEE (reference sequence). CDR3 region: CASSLGAGINTEAFF. The CDR3 DNA follows: TGTGCCAGCAGCTTGGGAGCAGGGATTAACACTGAAGCTTTCTTT.